The 23 T cell receptor beta chains listed next were all sequenced from one sample in a study of T-cell reconstitution after alpha-beta-depleted transplantation in children. TCRbeta library preparation incorporated unique molecular identifiers. TCRdb re-derived calls from the PCR reads in MiXCR, one entry per CDR3 protein. This table has about 580,000 distinct CDR3 sequences, roughly 23% appearing once. The specimen was PBMCs, mostly from graft donor cells, collected 360 days after TCRalphabeta/CD19-depleted stem cell transplant. The receptors stem from a boy under two years old who had a stem cell transplant for acute myeloid leukemia, so the T cells may come from the graft donor.

This clonotype was counted many times. For the CDR3, the DNA is TGCAGTGCAAGCGCAGATACGCAGTATTTT. Its protein is CSASADTQYF. J is TRBJ2-3 and V is TRBV20-1; D remains ambiguous. Germline-derived CDR1 and CDR2 are DFQATT and SNEGSKA (reference sequence). This CDR3 comprises 10 residues. The V end lost 6 bases, the J end lost 4 bases, and 5 bases lay between the germline ends.

The chain recombines TRBV18 with TRBJ1-5, with 7 bases matching TRBD1. Germline V gene sequence: CDR1 KGHSH, CDR2 LQKENI. Trimming removed 6 bases from V and 3 bases from J; junction bases left unmatched: 8. This CDR3 region has 15 residues. The CDR3 is CASSHQTGPNQPQHF. The DNA for the CDR3 is TGTGCCAGCTCGCACCAGACAGGGCCCAATCAGCCCCAGCATTTT. The full variable domain, in which reference TRBV18 and TRBJ1-5 provide the parts outside the CDR3, is NAGVMQNPRHLVRRRGQEARLRCSPMKGHSHVYWYRQLPEEGLKFMVYLQKENIIDESGMPKERFSAEFPKEGPSILRIQQVVRGDSAAYFCASSHQTGPNQPQHFGDGTRLSIL.

The chain employs TRBV12-5 and TRBJ2-7; a weak D match, TRBD1 (6 bases). The germline gives CDR1 LGHNT, CDR2 FRNRAP. The germline V and J ends were trimmed by 6 bases and 5 bases, with 11 bases remaining between them. There are 12 residues in the CDR3. This CDR3 reads CASGLGGNEQYF. CDR3 bases: TGTGCTAGTGGATTAGGGGGAAACGAGCAGTACTTC.

This clonotype has ten or more counts. The gene calls are TRBV9 and TRBJ2-2, with 7 bases matching TRBD1. CDR3 length equals 16 residues. The ends lost 2 bases at V and 5 bases at J; junction bases unmatched: 9. Germline V gives CDR1 SGDLS, CDR2 YYNGEE. The CDR3 DNA sequence: TGTGCCAGCAGCGTCCTGACAGGGTCTTTTACCGGGGAGCTGTTTTTT. This encodes CASSVLTGSFTGELFF. Combining the CDR3 with reference TRBV9 and TRBJ2-2 gives the whole variable domain DSGVTQTPKHLITATGQRVTLRCSPRSGDLSVYWYQQSLDQGLQFLIQYYNGEERAKGNILERFSAQQFPDLHSELNLSSLELGDSALYFCASSVLTGSFTGELFFGEGSRLTVL.

This clonotype has a count of ten or more. This chain links TRBV12-3 or TRBV12-4 with TRBJ2-7; D is perhaps TRBD2 (6 bases). V was shortened by 6 bases and J by 0 bases, with 15 bases between the two germline ends. The CDR3 has 15 residues. The CDR3 loop is CASSPFRDSSYEQYF. As DNA, the CDR3 is TGTGCCAGCAGCCCTTTCCGGGACTCCTCCTACGAGCAGTACTTC.

The CDR3 DNA reads TGTGCTAGTGGGGACAGGGAAAACTATGGCTACACCTTC. This sequence encodes CASGDRENYGYTF. The chain is built from TRBV12-5 and TRBJ1-2; 8 bases fit TRBD1. The CDR3 is 13 amino acids. Germline V lookup: CDR1 LGHNT, CDR2 FRNRAP. The J segment lost 2 bases and the V segment lost 6 bases, leaving 2 bases of the junction unmatched.

This clonotype was counted only a few times. The chain combines TRBV12-3 or TRBV12-4 with TRBJ2-1; D gene unclear. The CDR3 sequence is 13 residues long. Trimming stripped 5 bases from V and 7 bases from J, with 12 bases between. The CDR3, as DNA: TGTGCCAGCAGTGAGCTAGAAGTGAATGAGCAGTTCTTC. Its protein product is CASSELEVNEQFF.

This clonotype was counted many times. J is TRBJ2-7 and V is TRBV6-2 or TRBV6-3, with 14 bases aligning to TRBD2. Germline V gene lookup returns CDR1 MNHEY and CDR2 SVGEGT. The CDR3 sequence is 17 residues long. J gave up 3 bases and V 5 bases, and 9 bases lay outside the gene matches. CDR3 coding DNA: TGTGCCAGCAGTCACGGACTAGCGGGGGGAGTGATCTACGAGCAGTACTTC. It encodes CASSHGLAGGVIYEQYF.

This clonotype was counted a few times. The chain employs TRBV6-1 and TRBJ2-3; 13 bases align to TRBD2. CDR3 length equals 15 residues. CDR1 and CDR2 (germline): MNHNS, SASEGT. V lost 6 bases to trimming and J lost 5 bases; unmatched junction nucleotides: 5. The CDR3 is CASRALAGGVDTQYF. CDR3 in DNA: TGTGCCAGCAGGGCACTAGCGGGGGGGGTAGATACGCAGTATTTT.

This clonotype has at least ten counts. J is TRBJ1-2 and V is TRBV20-1; 7 bases are shared with TRBD1. Germline CDR1 DFQATT, CDR2 SNEGSKA (reference sequence). The CDR3 sequence is 11 residues long. Germline trimming cut 6 bases from V and 6 bases from J; bases unmatched to any gene: 4. The CDR3, as DNA: TGCAGTGCCTACACAGGGGATGGCTACACCTTC. This sequence encodes CSAYTGDGYTF.

The J gene is TRBJ1-6, the V gene TRBV12-3 or TRBV12-4, with D hard to call. V was shortened by 3 bases and J by 2 bases, with 11 bases between the two germline ends. The CDR3 loop spans 16 amino acids. As DNA, the CDR3 is TGTGCCAGCAGTTTGCGGGGTCGGACCTATAATTCACCCCTCCACTTT. Protein product: CASSLRGRTYNSPLHF.

The rearrangement uses TRBV27 and TRBJ2-5; a possible D gene is TRBD1 (5 bases). V was trimmed by 6 bases and J by 4 bases, leaving 12 bases between them. The CDR3 length is 13 residues. CDR1 and CDR2 from the germline V gene are MNHEY and SMNVEV (reference sequence). CDR3 nucleotides: TGTGCCAGCAGGGAACAGGAAGGAGAGACCCAGTACTTC. Translation gives CASREQEGETQYF.

The chain is built from TRBV29-1 and TRBJ1-4; 7 positions match TRBD1. Per germline, CDR1 SQVTM and CDR2 ANQGSEA. This CDR3 is built from 14 residues. V lost 3 bases to trimming and J lost 8 bases; unmatched junction nucleotides: 9. CDR3 in DNA: TGCAGCGTTGATAAAGGGGGCGCGGGGGAAAAACTGTTTTTT. Its translation: CSVDKGGAGEKLFF. Based on the CDR3 plus reference TRBV29-1 and TRBJ1-4, the full variable domain is SAVISQKPSRDICQRGTSLTIQCQVDSQVTMMFWYRQQPGQSLTLIATANQGSEATYESGFVIDKFPISRPNLTFSTLTVSNMSPEDSSIYLCSVDKGGAGEKLFFGSGTQLSVL.

This clonotype has at least ten counts. The rearrangement links TRBV6-1 to TRBJ1-1, with TRBD1 as a possible D gene (6 bases). CDR1 and CDR2 from the germline V gene are MNHNS and SASEGT. The CDR3 has 15 residues. The V gene lost 4 bases and the J gene lost 0 bases, with 12 bases spanning the gap. CDR3 sequence: CASSAHRALNTEAFF. The CDR3 DNA sequence: TGTGCCAGCAGTGCACACAGGGCGCTGAACACTGAAGCTTTCTTT.

This clonotype was observed many times. The chain is built from TRBV20-1 and TRBJ2-7; D gene uncertain. The CDR3 totals 14 residues. Germline CDR1 DFQATT, CDR2 SNEGSKA (reference sequence). The V and J ends lost 1 base and 0 bases respectively, with 10 bases between them. DNA of the CDR3: TGCAGTGCTAGAGGGGTTGATAGCTCCTACGAGCAGTACGTC. Its protein product is CSARGVDSSYEQYV.

CDR3 region: CASSYDRVGYEQFF. CDR3 nucleotides: TGTGCCAGCAGTTACGATCGGGTGGGGTATGAGCAGTTCTTC. The gene calls are TRBV6-5 and TRBJ2-1, with no clear D. V lost 2 bases to trimming and J lost 8 bases, with 13 bases between them. CDR1 is MNHEY and CDR2 is SVGAGI in the germline V gene. This CDR3 contains 14 residues.

This clonotype has only a few counts. As DNA, the CDR3 is TGTGCCAGCAGCCCCCCTCCCAGTGGATTGACTGAAGCTTTCTTT. Protein product: CASSPPPSGLTEAFF. This rearrangement joins TRBV13 to TRBJ1-1, with D hard to call. The germline V gene encodes CDR1 PRHDT and CDR2 FYEKMQ (reference sequence). The CDR3 length is 15 residues. The V and J ends lost 5 bases and 5 bases respectively, with 18 bases between them.

The V and J genes are TRBV7-2 and TRBJ2-5; D may be TRBD1 (5 bases). The germline CDR1 and CDR2 sequences are SGHTA and FQGNSA. V lost 3 bases and J 4 bases, leaving 12 bases between the germline ends. The CDR3 spans 14 residues. The CDR3 DNA is TGTGCCAGCAGCTTGTGGGAAGGGGCAGAGACCCAGTACTTC. Its protein is CASSLWEGAETQYF.

There are many counts of this clonotype. J is TRBJ2-1 and V is TRBV12-3 or TRBV12-4; D is perhaps TRBD2 (6 bases). CDR3 length equals 15 residues. The ends were cut back, 6 bases at V and 5 bases at J, with 17 bases in the middle. The CDR3 DNA follows: TGTGCCAGCAGCCCATCGGTATTAGCGGACAATGAGCAGTTCTTC. Its protein is CASSPSVLADNEQFF.

This clonotype came up many times. The gene calls are TRBV27 and TRBJ1-5, with D perhaps TRBD1 (5 bases). V gave up 8 bases and J gave up 5 bases, with 13 bases separating them. The germline CDR1 and CDR2 sequences are MNHEY and SMNVEV (reference sequence). This CDR3 spans 13 amino acids. The CDR3 reads CASATGDHQPQHF. CDR3 sequence (DNA): TGTGCCAGCGCCACCGGGGACCATCAGCCCCAGCATTTT.

This clonotype was recorded a few times. The V call is TRBV6-5, the J call TRBJ2-1, with 9 bases lining up with TRBD1. Germline V lookup: CDR1 MNHEY, CDR2 SVGAGI. V trimming: 5 bases; J trimming: 4 bases; junction bases outside the gene matches: 6. The CDR3 runs 15 residues. CDR3 protein: CASSTRQGVYNEQFF. DNA of the CDR3: TGTGCCAGCAGTACCCGACAGGGGGTGTACAATGAGCAGTTCTTC.

This clonotype was picked up a small number of times. V gene TRBV21-1 combines with J gene TRBJ2-5. TRBV21-1 is a documented pseudogene. The CDR3 consists of 11 residues. The CDR3 DNA reads as TGTGCCAGCAGCAACCGGGAGACCCAGTACTTC. This translates into CASSNRETQYF.

This clonotype was recorded a few times. The gene calls are TRBV6-2 or TRBV6-3 and TRBJ2-3; D may match TRBD1 or TRBD2 (6 bases each). This CDR3 spans 14 amino acids. V was trimmed by 5 bases and J by 8 bases, leaving 17 bases between them. Per germline, CDR1 MNHEY and CDR2 SVGEGT. For the CDR3, the DNA is TGTGCCAGCAGTCCGGGCCCGACGGGGGCTACGCAGTATTTT. Amino acids: CASSPGPTGATQYF.